The rows below give T cell receptor beta chains drawn from one sample of a study. MiXCR, run by TCRdb on the RT-PCR reads, gives a single entry per CDR3 protein. Here the sample spans about 700,000 distinct CDR3 sequences, about 14% being singletons. The sample comprised memory CD4+ T cells from blood. The receptors originated from a female donor in good health, serving as a healthy control. CDR3s include the opening cysteine and the closing phenylalanine or tryptophan. Fields, in order: J gene, clone size, D gene, V gene, CDR3 protein, CDR3 DNA. The D gene is left open where the match is weak. Clone size appears in some rows only: once, few, many, or a class for an expanded clone.

j_gene: TRBJ2-5
abundance: many
d_gene: .
v_gene: TRBV20-1
CDR3aa: CSASRTAGETQYF
CDR3nt: TGCAGTGCTAGCAGAACAGCCGGGGAGACCCAGTACTTC

j_gene: TRBJ1-5
abundance: .
d_gene: .
v_gene: TRBV9
CDR3aa: CASSADGTEGQPQHF
CDR3nt: TGTGCCAGCAGCGCGGACGGGACCGAGGGTCAGCCCCAGCATTTT

j_gene: TRBJ1-6
abundance: few
d_gene: .
v_gene: TRBV5-1
CDR3aa: CASSPRGSGNSPLHF
CDR3nt: TGCGCCAGCAGCCCCCGGGGGTCGGGGAATTCACCCCTCCACTTT

j_gene: TRBJ2-1
abundance: .
d_gene: TRBD1
v_gene: TRBV24-1
CDR3aa: CATSDHDRGSYNEQFF
CDR3nt: TGTGCCACCAGTGACCACGACAGGGGCTCCTACAATGAGCAGTTCTTC

j_gene: TRBJ2-7
abundance: .
d_gene: .
v_gene: TRBV28
CDR3aa: CASRPQGVYEQYF
CDR3nt: TGTGCCAGCAGACCACAGGGCGTCTACGAGCAGTACTTC

j_gene: TRBJ1-1
abundance: many
d_gene: .
v_gene: TRBV5-1
CDR3aa: CASSLEGTYTEAFF
CDR3nt: TGCGCCAGCAGCTTGGAAGGGACTTACACTGAAGCTTTCTTT

j_gene: TRBJ1-1
abundance: few
d_gene: .
v_gene: TRBV12-3/TRBV12-4
CDR3aa: CASSSNAGNTEAFF
CDR3nt: TGTGCCAGCAGCTCGAACGCAGGAAACACTGAAGCTTTCTTT

j_gene: TRBJ2-1
abundance: few
d_gene: .
v_gene: TRBV15
CDR3aa: CATSEDRSISYNEQFF
CDR3nt: TGTGCCACCAGCGAGGACCGGAGCATCTCCTACAATGAGCAGTTCTTC

j_gene: TRBJ1-6
abundance: few
d_gene: .
v_gene: TRBV12-3/TRBV12-4
CDR3aa: CASSSGAGNSPLHF
CDR3nt: TGTGCCAGCAGTTCAGGGGCAGGGAATTCACCCCTCCACTTT

j_gene: TRBJ2-1
abundance: few
d_gene: .
v_gene: TRBV20-1
CDR3aa: CSALNVDEQFF
CDR3nt: TGCAGTGCCCTGAATGTCGATGAGCAGTTCTTC